This T cell receptor (beta chain) was recovered during a study of graft-versus-host responses after intestinal transplantation. About the study: Among the recipients, all got anti-thymocyte globulin induction and then tacrolimus and steroids for around 3 years. The study's findings and limits: GvH clonotypes were identified within recipient marrow, with a subset emerging first in ileum or blood. The study found high graft-versus-host to host-versus-graft clonal ratios in allografts of patients with graft-donor T cell macrochimerism.

Comments on this clone: What it binds is unknown.

TCRdb's copy holds only in-frame clones and misses some; the assay was immunoSEQ multiplex PCR. The table has roughly 99,000 clones, 85% to 95% seen once. J gave up 2 bases and V 5 bases, and 7 bases lay outside the gene matches. There are 17 residues in the CDR3. Germline V gene sequence: CDR1 SNHLY, CDR2 FYNNEI. The clonotype comes from a human donor who was the organ donor for an intestinal transplant. V usage is TRBV2 and J usage is TRBJ2-2; TRBD1 aligns across 11 bases. Sequenced here: unstimulated CD8+ T cells sorted from spleen or lymph node cells, sampled before transplant. CDR3 bases: TGTGCCAGCAGTTTAGTAGGACAGGGGGCAAACACCGGGGAGCTGTTTTTT. This translates into CASSLVGQGANTGELFF.